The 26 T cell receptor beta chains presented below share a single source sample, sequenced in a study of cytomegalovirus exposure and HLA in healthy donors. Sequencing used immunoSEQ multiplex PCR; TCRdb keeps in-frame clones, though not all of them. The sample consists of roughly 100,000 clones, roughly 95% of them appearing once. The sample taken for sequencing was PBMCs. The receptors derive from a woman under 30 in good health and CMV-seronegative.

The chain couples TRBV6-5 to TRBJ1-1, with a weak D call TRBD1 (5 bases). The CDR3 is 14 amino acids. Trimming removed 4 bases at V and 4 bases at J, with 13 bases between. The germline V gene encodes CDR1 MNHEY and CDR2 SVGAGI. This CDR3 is CASSSLSGSTEAFF. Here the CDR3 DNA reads TGTGCCAGCAGTTCCCTGTCAGGGTCCACTGAAGCTTTCTTT.

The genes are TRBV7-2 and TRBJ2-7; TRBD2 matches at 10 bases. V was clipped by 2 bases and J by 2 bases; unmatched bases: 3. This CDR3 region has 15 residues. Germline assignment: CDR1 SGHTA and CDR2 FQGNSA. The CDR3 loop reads CASSLRSGGAYEQYF. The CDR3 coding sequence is TGTGCCAGCAGCTTAAGAAGCGGGGGGGCCTACGAGCAGTACTTC.

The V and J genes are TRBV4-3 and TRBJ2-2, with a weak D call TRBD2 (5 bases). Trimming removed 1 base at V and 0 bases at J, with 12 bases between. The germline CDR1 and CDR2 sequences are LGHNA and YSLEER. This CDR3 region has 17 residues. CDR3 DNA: TGCGCCAGCAGCCAAGTTGCGGGCGTGGCGAACACCGGGGAGCTGTTTTTT. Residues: CASSQVAGVANTGELFF.

CDR3 sequence: CASSQELAGGRDTQYF. The CDR3 DNA reads as TGCGCCAGCAGCCAAGAACTAGCGGGGGGGCGAGATACGCAGTATTTT. The V call is TRBV4-3, the J call TRBJ2-3, with 13 bases fitting TRBD2. The CDR3 has 16 amino acids. V lost 0 bases and J lost 5; bases outside the gene matches: 2. Germline values: CDR1 LGHNA, CDR2 YSLEER.

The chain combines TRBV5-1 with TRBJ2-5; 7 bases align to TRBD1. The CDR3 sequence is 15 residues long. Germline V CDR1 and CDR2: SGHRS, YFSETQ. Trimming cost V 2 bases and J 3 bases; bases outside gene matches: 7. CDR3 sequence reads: CASSFGDREKETQYF. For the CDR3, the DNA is TGCGCCAGCAGCTTCGGAGACAGGGAAAAAGAGACCCAGTACTTC.

This CDR3 is CASSLGASGNTIYF. The CDR3 DNA reads as TGTGCCAGCAGCTTAGGAGCCTCGGGAAACACCATATATTTT. The V call is TRBV7-6, the J call TRBJ1-3; D is ambiguous. Per the germline V gene, CDR1 is SGHVS and CDR2 is FNYEAQ. Between the trimmed V and J ends, which lost 1 base and 4 bases, there was a span of 8 bases. The CDR3 totals 14 residues. Combining the CDR3 with reference TRBV7-6 and TRBJ1-3 gives the whole variable domain GAGVSQSPRYKVTKRGQDVALRCDPISGHVSLYWYRQALGQGPEFLTYFNYEAQQDKSGLPNDRFSAERPEGSISTLTIQRTEQRDSAMYRCASSLGASGNTIYFGEGSWLTVV.

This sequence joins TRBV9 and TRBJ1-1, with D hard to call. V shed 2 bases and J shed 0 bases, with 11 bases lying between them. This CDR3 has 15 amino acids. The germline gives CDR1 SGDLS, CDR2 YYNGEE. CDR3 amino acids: CASSVEVSLNTEAFF. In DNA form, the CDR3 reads TGTGCCAGCAGCGTGGAGGTATCTCTGAACACTGAAGCTTTCTTT.

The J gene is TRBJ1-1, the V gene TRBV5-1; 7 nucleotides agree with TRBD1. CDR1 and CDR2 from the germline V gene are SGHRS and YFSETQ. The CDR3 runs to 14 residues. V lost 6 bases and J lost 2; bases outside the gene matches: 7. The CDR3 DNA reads TGCGCCAGCAACCGCGGGACAGACAACACTGAAGCTTTCTTT. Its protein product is CASNRGTDNTEAFF.

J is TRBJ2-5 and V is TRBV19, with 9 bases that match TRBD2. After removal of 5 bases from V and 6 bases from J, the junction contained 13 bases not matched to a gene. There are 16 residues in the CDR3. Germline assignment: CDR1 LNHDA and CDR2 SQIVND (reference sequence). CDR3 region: CASSPLPGTSTKTQYF. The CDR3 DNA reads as TGTGCCAGTAGTCCCCTTCCCGGGACTAGCACGAAGACCCAGTACTTC.

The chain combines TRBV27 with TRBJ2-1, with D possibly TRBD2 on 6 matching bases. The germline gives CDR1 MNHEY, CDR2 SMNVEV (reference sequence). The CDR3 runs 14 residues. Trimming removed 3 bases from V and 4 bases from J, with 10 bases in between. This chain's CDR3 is CASSFAGTYNEQFF. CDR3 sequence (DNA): TGTGCCAGCAGTTTTGCGGGGACTTACAATGAGCAGTTCTTC.

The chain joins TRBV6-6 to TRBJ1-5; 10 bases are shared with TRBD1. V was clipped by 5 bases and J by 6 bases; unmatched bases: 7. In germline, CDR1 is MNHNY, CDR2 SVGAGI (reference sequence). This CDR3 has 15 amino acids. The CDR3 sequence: CASSGGTGASQPQHF. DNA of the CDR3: TGTGCCAGCAGTGGGGGGACAGGGGCTAGTCAGCCCCAGCATTTT.

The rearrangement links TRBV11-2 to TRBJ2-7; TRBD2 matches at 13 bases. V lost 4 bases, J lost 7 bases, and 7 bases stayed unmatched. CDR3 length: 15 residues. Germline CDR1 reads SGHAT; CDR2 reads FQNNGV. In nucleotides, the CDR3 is TGTGCCAGCAGCTCCGGGACTAGCGGGATACTTGAGCAGTACTTC. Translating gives CASSSGTSGILEQYF.

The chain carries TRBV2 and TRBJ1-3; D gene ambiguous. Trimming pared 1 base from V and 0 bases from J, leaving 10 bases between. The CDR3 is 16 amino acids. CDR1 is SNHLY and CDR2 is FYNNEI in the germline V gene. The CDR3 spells CASSEGGAGSGNTIYF. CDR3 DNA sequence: TGTGCCAGCAGTGAAGGGGGAGCGGGCTCTGGAAACACCATATATTTT.

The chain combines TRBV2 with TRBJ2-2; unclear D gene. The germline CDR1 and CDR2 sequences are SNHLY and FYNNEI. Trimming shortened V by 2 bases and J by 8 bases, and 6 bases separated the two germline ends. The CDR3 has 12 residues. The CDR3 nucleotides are TGTGCCAGCAGTGAATCTCTGGGGGAGCTGTTTTTT. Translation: CASSESLGELFF.

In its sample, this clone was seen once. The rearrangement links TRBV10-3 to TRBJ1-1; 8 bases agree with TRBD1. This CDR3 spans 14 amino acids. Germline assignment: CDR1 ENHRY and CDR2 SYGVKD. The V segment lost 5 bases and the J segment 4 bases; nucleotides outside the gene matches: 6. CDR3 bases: TGTGCCATCAGTTCTGACAGGGGAATCACTGAAGCTTTCTTT. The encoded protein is CAISSDRGITEAFF.

CDR3 sequence (DNA): TGCAGTGCTAGGTTTCTCCGTGAGCAGTTCTTC. It encodes CSARFLREQFF. The chain uses TRBV20-1 and TRBJ2-1; the D is unclear. Germline V gene sequence: CDR1 DFQATT, CDR2 SNEGSKA (reference sequence). CDR3 length equals 11 residues. Trimming cost V 3 bases and J 9 bases, with 9 bases left between them.

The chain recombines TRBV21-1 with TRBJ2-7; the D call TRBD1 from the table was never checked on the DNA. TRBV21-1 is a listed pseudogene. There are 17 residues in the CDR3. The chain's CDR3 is CASSADFGQLFSYEQYF. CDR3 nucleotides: TGTGCCAGCAGCGCCGATTTTGGACAGCTTTTCTCCTACGAGCAGTACTTC.

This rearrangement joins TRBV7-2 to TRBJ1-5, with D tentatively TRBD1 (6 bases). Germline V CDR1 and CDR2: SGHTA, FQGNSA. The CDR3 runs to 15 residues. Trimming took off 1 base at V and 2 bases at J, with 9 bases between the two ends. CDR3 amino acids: CASSLGTVGNQPQHF. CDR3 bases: TGTGCCAGCAGCTTAGGGACAGTTGGCAATCAGCCCCAGCATTTT.

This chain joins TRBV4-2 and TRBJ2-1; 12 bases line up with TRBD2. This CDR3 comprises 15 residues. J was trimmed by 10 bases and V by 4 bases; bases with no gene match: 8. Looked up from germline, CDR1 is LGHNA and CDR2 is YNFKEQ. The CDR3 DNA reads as TGTGCCAGCAGCCTGCGACTAGCGGGAGTAGGGGAGCAGTTCTTC. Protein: CASSLRLAGVGEQFF.

In DNA, the CDR3 is TGCAGCGATTCAAAAGCGGGGACTCCAAGGGGCTATGGCTACACCTTC. This codes for CSDSKAGTPRGYGYTF. The V gene is TRBV29-1, the J gene TRBJ1-2, with D possibly being TRBD1 (5 bases). Germline lookup yields CDR1 SQVTM and CDR2 ANQGSEA. The CDR3 loop spans 16 amino acids. Trimming took off 7 bases at V and 4 bases at J, with 25 bases between the two ends.

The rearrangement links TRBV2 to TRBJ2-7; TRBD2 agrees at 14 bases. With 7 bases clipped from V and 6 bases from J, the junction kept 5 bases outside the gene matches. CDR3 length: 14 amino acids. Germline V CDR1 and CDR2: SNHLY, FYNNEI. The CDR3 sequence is CASIGTSGSGEQYF. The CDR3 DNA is TGTGCCAGCATAGGGACTAGCGGGAGTGGCGAGCAGTACTTC.

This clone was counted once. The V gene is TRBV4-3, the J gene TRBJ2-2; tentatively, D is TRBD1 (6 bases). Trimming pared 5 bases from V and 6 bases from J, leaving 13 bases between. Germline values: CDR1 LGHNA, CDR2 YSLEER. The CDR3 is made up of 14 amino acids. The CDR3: CASSDHRDPGELFF. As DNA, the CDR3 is TGCGCCAGCAGCGATCACAGGGATCCCGGGGAGCTGTTTTTT.

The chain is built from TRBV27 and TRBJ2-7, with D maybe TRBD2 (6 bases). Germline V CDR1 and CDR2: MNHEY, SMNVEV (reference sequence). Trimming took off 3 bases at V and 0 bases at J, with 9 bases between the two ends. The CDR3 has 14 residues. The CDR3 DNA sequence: TGTGCCAGCAGTTTCGGGCGGGACTCCTACGAGCAGTACTTC. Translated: CASSFGRDSYEQYF.

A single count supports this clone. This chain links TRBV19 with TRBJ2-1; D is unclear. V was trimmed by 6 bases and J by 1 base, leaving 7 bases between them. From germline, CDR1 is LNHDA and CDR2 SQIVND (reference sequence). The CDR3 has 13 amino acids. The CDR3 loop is CASSTGSYNEQFF. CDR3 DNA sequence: TGTGCCAGTAGCACCGGGTCCTACAATGAGCAGTTCTTC.

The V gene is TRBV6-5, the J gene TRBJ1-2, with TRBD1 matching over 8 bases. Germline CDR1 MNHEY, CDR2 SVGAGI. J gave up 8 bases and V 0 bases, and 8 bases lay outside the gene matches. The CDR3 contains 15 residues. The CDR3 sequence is CASSYSSWTGQGYTF. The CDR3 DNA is TGTGCCAGCAGTTACTCGTCCTGGACAGGGCAAGGCTACACCTTC.

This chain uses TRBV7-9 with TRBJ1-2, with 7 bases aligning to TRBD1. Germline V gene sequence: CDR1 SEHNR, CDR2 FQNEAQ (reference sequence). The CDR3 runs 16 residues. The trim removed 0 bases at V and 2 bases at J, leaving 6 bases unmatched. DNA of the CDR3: TGTGCCAGCAGCTTAGCATCCGGGACAGTAAACTATGGCTACACCTTC. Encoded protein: CASSLASGTVNYGYTF.